This passage covers 15 T cell receptor beta chains from one sample sequenced in a study of OX40 agonist ivuxolimab in advanced cancers. Measured with immunoSEQ multiplex PCR; TCRdb has only the in-frame clones, and not every one. The data contain around 78,000 clones, roughly 87% of them seen just once; the ten biggest clones take up 0.2% to 0.3%. The specimen was CD4+ or CD8+ T cells sorted from blood, collected in a trial of the OX40 agonist ivuxolimab. Every receptor here comes from an adult with an advanced solid tumor such as melanoma, head and neck, liver or kidney cancer.

The chain combines TRBV7-2 with TRBJ2-3; D call uncertain. V was trimmed by 1 base and J by 6 bases, leaving 11 bases between them. Germline assignment: CDR1 SGHTA and CDR2 FQGNSA. The CDR3 runs 14 residues. The CDR3, as DNA: TGTGCCAGCAGCTTAGGACTCCATTCTGATACGCAGTATTTT. This encodes CASSLGLHSDTQYF.

The rearrangement uses TRBV6-1 and TRBJ2-3; 9 positions agree with TRBD1. Germline lookup yields CDR1 MNHNS and CDR2 SASEGT. The CDR3 has 16 residues. With V trimmed by 1 base and J by 5 bases, 7 bases remained unmatched. The DNA for the CDR3 is TGTGCCAGCAGTGAAGGTGGGGGACAGGGAGTAGATACGCAGTATTTT. This sequence encodes CASSEGGGQGVDTQYF.

This clone was seen a single time. The rearrangement uses TRBV4-1 and TRBJ2-1, with 14 bases fitting TRBD2. The V gene end was trimmed by 1 base and the J gene end by 13 bases; junction bases not matched to a gene: 9. Germline V gene data show CDR1 as MGHRA and CDR2 as YSYEKL. The CDR3 is 16 residues long. CDR3 sequence reads: CASSQGRLAGGLEQFF. For the CDR3, the DNA is TGCGCCAGCAGCCAAGGAAGACTAGCGGGAGGGCTTGAACAGTTCTTC.

The rearrangement uses TRBV19 and TRBJ2-7; D might be TRBD2 (7 bases). In germline, CDR1 is LNHDA, CDR2 SQIVND (reference sequence). This CDR3 region has 21 residues. The germline V and J ends were trimmed by 3 bases and 0 bases, with 30 bases remaining between them. CDR3 nucleotide sequence: TGTGCCAGTAGTATCACAGGGTATCTTCACCCTCCTAGCGGTCCCTCCTACGAGCAGTACTTC. Translating gives CASSITGYLHPPSGPSYEQYF. Full variable domain (outside the CDR3, taken from reference TRBV19 and TRBJ2-7): DGGITQSPKYLFRKEGQNVTLSCEQNLNHDAMYWYRQDPGQGLRLIYYSQIVNDFQKGDIAEGYSVSREKKESFPLTVTSAQKNPTAFYLCASSITGYLHPPSGPSYEQYFGPGTRLTVT.

This sequence joins TRBV15 and TRBJ1-5, with 7 bases matching TRBD1. The CDR3 contains 16 residues. Trimming removed 1 base from V and 4 bases from J; junction bases left unmatched: 7. Germline values: CDR1 LNHNV, CDR2 YYDKDF (reference sequence). CDR3: CATSRGWDSGNQPQHF. The CDR3 coding sequence is TGTGCCACCAGCAGAGGATGGGACAGCGGAAATCAGCCCCAGCATTTT.

This rearrangement joins TRBV21-1 to TRBJ2-2; no DNA check was done on the table's D call, TRBD2. TRBV21-1 corresponds to a pseudogene. The CDR3 sequence is 16 residues long. CDR3 nucleotide sequence: TGTGCCAGCAGCCCTTTTACGAAAAGTAGTACCGGGGAGCTGTTTTTT. Translation: CASSPFTKSSTGELFF.

This clone was recorded once. This chain joins TRBV6-5 and TRBJ2-5; 7 bases fit TRBD2. The V gene's germline CDR1 is MNHEY and CDR2 SVGAGI. V lost 8 bases, J lost 4 bases, and 7 bases stayed unmatched. The CDR3 has 13 residues. CDR3 protein: CASGWGRGETQYF. DNA for the CDR3: TGTGCCAGCGGCTGGGGGAGGGGAGAGACCCAGTACTTC.

The chain employs TRBV4-2 and TRBJ1-1, with D perhaps matching TRBD1 (6 bases). Germline V lookup: CDR1 LGHNA, CDR2 YNFKEQ. With 2 bases removed from V and 0 bases from J, the gap between germline ends came to 13 bases. This CDR3 contains 16 residues. The CDR3 here is CASSQTSRGVNTEAFF. DNA of the CDR3: TGTGCCAGCAGCCAAACTTCGAGGGGGGTGAACACTGAAGCTTTCTTT.

The chain couples TRBV28 to TRBJ1-5; TRBD1 matches at 7 bases. Germline V gives CDR1 MDHEN, CDR2 SYDVKM. The ends lost 5 bases at V and 7 bases at J; junction bases unmatched: 2. The CDR3 has 12 amino acids. CDR3: CASSAQGQPQHF. CDR3 in DNA: TGTGCCAGCAGTGCACAGGGGCAGCCCCAGCATTTT.

This chain uses TRBV6-1 with TRBJ2-1; possibly TRBD1 for D (5 bases). This CDR3 has 16 residues. Germline V gene data show CDR1 as MNHNS and CDR2 as SASEGT. Trimming left V 2 bases short and J 14 bases short, with 25 bases between. CDR3 bases: TGTGCCAGCAGTGAATCGACAACTTATACAGGCAGCAACGAGTTCTTC. It translates to CASSESTTYTGSNEFF.

The CDR3 loop is CASSLLRVRGPSGNTIYF. CDR3 nucleotides: TGTGCCAGCAGTTTGCTCCGTGTGAGGGGCCCCTCAGGAAACACCATATATTTT. The genes are TRBV28 and TRBJ1-3; D perhaps matches TRBD1 (5 bases). Germline V CDR1 and CDR2: MDHEN, SYDVKM. The CDR3 has 18 amino acids. With 3 bases removed from V and 4 bases from J, the gap between germline ends came to 22 bases. The full variable domain, its missing parts supplied by reference TRBV28 and TRBJ1-3, is DVKVTQSSRYLVKRTGEKVFLECVQDMDHENMFWYRQDPGLGLRLIYFSYDVKMKEKGDIPEGYSVSREKKERFSLILESASTNQTSMYLCASSLLRVRGPSGNTIYFGEGSWLTVV.

The chain is built from TRBV4-1 and TRBJ2-7, with D unclear. Trimming took off 2 bases at V and 5 bases at J, with 16 bases between the two ends. The length of the CDR3 is 15 residues. CDR1 MGHRA and CDR2 YSYEKL come from the germline V gene. The CDR3 reads CASSQSVRRAHEQYF. The DNA of the CDR3 is TGCGCCAGCAGCCAATCGGTCCGGAGAGCCCACGAGCAGTACTTC.

V gene TRBV5-1 combines with J gene TRBJ2-7; 8 bases match TRBD2. This CDR3 is 15 amino acids long. The junction had 10 bases not matched to a gene; V was cut back by 4 bases and J by 4 bases. CDR1 is SGHRS and CDR2 is YFSETQ in the germline V gene. The CDR3 nucleotides read TGCGCCAGCAGCCCCTTAGCGGGAAGTATTTACGAGCAGTACTTC. Its protein product is CASSPLAGSIYEQYF.

A word on this clone: A junction end diverges from the germline sequence, so it may reflect a read error. The rearrangement joins TRBV29-1 to TRBJ2-1; 10 positions agree with TRBD1. From germline, CDR1 is SQVTM and CDR2 ANQGSEA. CDR3 length equals 17 residues. The CDR3 nucleotides read TGCAGCGTAGAAGGACGCGGGGACAGGGGTCCCTACAATGAGCAGTTCTTC. The encoded protein is CSVEGRGDRGPYNEQFF.

The rearrangement links TRBV5-1 to TRBJ2-3, with D unclear. V was trimmed by 1 base and J by 5 bases, leaving 8 bases between them. This CDR3 has 13 residues. Germline values: CDR1 SGHRS, CDR2 YFSETQ. The CDR3 spells CASSLQAKDTQYF. CDR3 sequence (DNA): TGCGCCAGCAGCTTGCAAGCCAAAGATACGCAGTATTTT.